This T cell receptor (beta chain) was identified during a study of molecular identifiers for immune sequencing clone quantification. TCRdb analysed the PCR reads with MiXCR anew, one entry per CDR3 protein. The sample lists over 600,000 distinct CDR3 sequences; just under 20% were seen once. The CDR3 is 14 amino acids. Germline V CDR1 and CDR2: MDHEN, SYDVKM. V dropped 2 bases and J dropped 2 bases, with 10 bases sitting between them. This clonotype was found many times. This receptor was identified in a human donor in good health. Some libraries in this study had Jurkat cell RNA spiked in. What was sequenced was naive CD8+ T cells from blood, with Jurkat cell RNA spiked in. Subset noted: FACS-sorted CD8+CD4-CCR7+CD45RA+ naive T cells. The chain uses TRBV28 and TRBJ2-7; D is unclear. The CDR3 coding sequence is TGTGCCAGCAGTTTAACTGGGGAACCCTACGAGCAGTACTTC. This codes for CASSLTGEPYEQYF.